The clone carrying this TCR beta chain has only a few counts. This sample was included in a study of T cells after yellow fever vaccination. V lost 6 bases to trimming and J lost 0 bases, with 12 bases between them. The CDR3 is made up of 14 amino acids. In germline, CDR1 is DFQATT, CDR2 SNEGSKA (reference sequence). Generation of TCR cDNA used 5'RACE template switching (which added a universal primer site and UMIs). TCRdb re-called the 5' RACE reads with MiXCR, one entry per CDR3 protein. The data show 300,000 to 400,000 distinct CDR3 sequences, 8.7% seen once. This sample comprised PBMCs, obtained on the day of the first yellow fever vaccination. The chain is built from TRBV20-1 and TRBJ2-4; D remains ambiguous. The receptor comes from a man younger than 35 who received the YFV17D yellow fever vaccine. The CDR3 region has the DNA TGCAGTGCCCCCGATGGGCCAGCCAAAAACATTCAGTACTTC. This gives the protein CSAPDGPAKNIQYF.